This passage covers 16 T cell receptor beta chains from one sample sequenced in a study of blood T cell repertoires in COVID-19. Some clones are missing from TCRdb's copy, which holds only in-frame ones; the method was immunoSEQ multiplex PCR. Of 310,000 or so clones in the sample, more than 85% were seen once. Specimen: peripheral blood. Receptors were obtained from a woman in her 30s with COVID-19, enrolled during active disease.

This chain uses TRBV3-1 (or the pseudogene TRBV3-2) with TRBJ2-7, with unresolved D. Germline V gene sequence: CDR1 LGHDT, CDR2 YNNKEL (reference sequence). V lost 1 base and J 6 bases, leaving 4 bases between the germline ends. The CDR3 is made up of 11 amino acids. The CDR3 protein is CASSQGSEQYF. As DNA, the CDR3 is TGTGCCAGCAGCCAAGGGAGCGAGCAGTACTTC.

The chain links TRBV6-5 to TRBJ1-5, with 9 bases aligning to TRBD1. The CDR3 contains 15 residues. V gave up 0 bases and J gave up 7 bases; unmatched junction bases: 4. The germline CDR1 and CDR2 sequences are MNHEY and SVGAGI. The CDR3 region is CASSYSRQGVQPQHF. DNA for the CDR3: TGTGCCAGCAGTTACTCGAGACAGGGGGTGCAGCCCCAGCATTTT.

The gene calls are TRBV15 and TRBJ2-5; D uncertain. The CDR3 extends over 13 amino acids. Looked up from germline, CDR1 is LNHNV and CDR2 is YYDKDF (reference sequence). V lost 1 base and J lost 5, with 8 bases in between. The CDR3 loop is CATSRGSEETQYF. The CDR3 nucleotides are TGTGCCACCAGCAGAGGGAGTGAGGAGACCCAGTACTTC.

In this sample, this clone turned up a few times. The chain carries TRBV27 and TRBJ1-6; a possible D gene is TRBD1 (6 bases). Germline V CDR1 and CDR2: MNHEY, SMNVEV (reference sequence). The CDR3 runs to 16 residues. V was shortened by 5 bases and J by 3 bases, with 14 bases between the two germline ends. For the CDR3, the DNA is TGTGCCAGCAGTCCGACCTGGACAGACTATAATTCACCCCTCCACTTT. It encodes CASSPTWTDYNSPLHF.

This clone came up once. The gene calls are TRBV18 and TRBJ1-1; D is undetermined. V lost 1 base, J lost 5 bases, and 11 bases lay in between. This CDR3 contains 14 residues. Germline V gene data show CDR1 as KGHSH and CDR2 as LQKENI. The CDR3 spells CASSPLGSGTEAFF. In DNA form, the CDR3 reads TGTGCCAGCTCACCACTAGGATCCGGGACTGAAGCTTTCTTT. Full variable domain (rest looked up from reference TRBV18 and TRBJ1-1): NAGVMQNPRHLVRRRGQEARLRCSPMKGHSHVYWYRQLPEEGLKFMVYLQKENIIDESGMPKERFSAEFPKEGPSILRIQQVVRGDSAAYFCASSPLGSGTEAFFGQGTRLTVV.

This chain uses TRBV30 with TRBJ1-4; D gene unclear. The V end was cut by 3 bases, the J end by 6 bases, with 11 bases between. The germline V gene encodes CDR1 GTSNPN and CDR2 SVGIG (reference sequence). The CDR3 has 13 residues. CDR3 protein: CAWSRRVDEKLFF. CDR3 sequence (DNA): TGTGCCTGGAGCCGAAGAGTGGATGAAAAACTGTTTTTT.

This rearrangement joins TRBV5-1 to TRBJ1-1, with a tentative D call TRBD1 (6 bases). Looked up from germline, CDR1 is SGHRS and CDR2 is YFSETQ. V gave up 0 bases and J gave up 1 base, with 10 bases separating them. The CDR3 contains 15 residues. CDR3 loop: CASSLEGDKNTEAFF. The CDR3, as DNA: TGCGCCAGCAGCTTGGAGGGGGACAAGAACACTGAAGCTTTCTTT. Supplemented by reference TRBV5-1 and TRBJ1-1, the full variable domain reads KAGVTQTPRYLIKTRGQQVTLSCSPISGHRSVSWYQQTPGQGLQFLFEYFSETQRNKGNFPGRFSGRQFSNSRSEMNVSTLELGDSALYLCASSLEGDKNTEAFFGQGTRLTVV.

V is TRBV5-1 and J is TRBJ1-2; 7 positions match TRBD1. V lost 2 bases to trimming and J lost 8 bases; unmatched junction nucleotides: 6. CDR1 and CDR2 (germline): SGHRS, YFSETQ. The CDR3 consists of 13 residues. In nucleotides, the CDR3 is TGCGCCAGCAGCTTTGACGACAGGGACGGCTACACCTTC. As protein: CASSFDDRDGYTF. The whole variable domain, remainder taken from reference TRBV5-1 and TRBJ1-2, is KAGVTQTPRYLIKTRGQQVTLSCSPISGHRSVSWYQQTPGQGLQFLFEYFSETQRNKGNFPGRFSGRQFSNSRSEMNVSTLELGDSALYLCASSFDDRDGYTFGSGTRLTVV.

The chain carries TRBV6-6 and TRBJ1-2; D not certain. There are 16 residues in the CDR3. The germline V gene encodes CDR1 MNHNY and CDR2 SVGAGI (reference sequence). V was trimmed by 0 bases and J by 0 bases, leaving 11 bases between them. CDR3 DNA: TGTGCCAGCAGTTACTCGAGTGGAGGCCCTAACTATGGCTACACCTTC. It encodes CASSYSSGGPNYGYTF.

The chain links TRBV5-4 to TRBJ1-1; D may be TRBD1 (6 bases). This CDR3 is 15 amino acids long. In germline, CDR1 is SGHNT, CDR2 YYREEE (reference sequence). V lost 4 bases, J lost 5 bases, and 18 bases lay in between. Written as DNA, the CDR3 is TGTGCCAGCAGCACACACCCCCAACAGGGAACTGAAGCTTTCTTT. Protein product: CASSTHPQQGTEAFF.

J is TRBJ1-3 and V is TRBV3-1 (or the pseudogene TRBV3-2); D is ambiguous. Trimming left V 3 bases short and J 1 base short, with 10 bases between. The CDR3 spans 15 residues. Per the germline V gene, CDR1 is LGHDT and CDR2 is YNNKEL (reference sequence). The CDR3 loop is CASSHTGSSGNTIYF. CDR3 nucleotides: TGTGCCAGCAGCCATACGGGGAGTTCTGGAAACACCATATATTTT.

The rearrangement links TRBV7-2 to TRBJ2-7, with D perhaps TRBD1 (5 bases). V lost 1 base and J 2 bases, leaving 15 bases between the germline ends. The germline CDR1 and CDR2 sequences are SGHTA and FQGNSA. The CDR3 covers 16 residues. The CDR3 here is CASSLVGQGNPYEQYF. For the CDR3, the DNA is TGTGCCAGCAGCTTAGTCGGCCAGGGTAACCCCTACGAGCAGTACTTC. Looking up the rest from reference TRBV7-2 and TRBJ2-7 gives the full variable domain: GAGVSQSPSNKVTEKGKDVELRCDPISGHTALYWYRQSLGQGLEFLIYFQGNSAPDKSGLPSDRFSAERTGGSVSTLTIQRTQQEDSAVYLCASSLVGQGNPYEQYFGPGTRLTVT.

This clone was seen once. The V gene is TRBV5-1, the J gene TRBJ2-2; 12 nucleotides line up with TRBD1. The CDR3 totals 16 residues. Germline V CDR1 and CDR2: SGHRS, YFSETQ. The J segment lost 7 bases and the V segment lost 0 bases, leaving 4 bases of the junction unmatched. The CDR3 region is CASSLAGTGGFGELFF. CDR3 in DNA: TGCGCCAGCAGCTTGGCCGGGACAGGGGGCTTCGGGGAGCTGTTTTTT.

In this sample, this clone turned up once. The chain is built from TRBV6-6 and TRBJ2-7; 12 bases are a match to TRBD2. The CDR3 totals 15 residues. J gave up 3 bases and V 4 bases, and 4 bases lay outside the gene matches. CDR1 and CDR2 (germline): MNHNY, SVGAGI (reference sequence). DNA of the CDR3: TGTGCCAGCAGTTCCTCGACTAGCGGGAGCTACGAGCAGTACTTC. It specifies CASSSSTSGSYEQYF.

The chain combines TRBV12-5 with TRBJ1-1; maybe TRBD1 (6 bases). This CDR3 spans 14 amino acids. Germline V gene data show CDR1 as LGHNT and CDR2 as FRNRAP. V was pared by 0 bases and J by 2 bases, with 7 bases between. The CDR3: CASGLVQGNTEAFF. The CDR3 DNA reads TGTGCTAGTGGTTTGGTACAGGGAAACACTGAAGCTTTCTTT.

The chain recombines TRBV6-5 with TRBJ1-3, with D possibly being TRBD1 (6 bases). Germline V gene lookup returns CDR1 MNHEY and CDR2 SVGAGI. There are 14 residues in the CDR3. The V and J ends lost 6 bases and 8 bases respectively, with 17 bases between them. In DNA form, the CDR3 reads TGTGCCAGCAGGAAGGACAGCATGTTGGACACCATATATTTT. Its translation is CASRKDSMLDTIYF.